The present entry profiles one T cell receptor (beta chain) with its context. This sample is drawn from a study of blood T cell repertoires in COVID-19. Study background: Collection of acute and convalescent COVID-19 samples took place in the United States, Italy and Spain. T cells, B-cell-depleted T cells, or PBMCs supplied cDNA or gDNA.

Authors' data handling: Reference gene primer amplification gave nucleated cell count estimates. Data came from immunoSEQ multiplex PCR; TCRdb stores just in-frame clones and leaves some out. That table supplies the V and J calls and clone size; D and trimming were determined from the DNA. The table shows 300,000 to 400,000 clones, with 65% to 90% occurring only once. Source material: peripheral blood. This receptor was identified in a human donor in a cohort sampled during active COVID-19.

DNA for the CDR3: TGTGCCAGCAGCCAAGATTCTACTGAAGCTGGGGCCAACGTCCTGACTTTC. It specifies CASSQDSTEAGANVLTF. The genes are TRBV4-2 and TRBJ2-6; no reliable D call. There are 17 residues in the CDR3. Between the trimmed V and J ends, which lost 0 bases and 2 bases, there was a span of 11 bases. The germline V gene has CDR1 LGHNA and CDR2 YNFKEQ.